This TCR beta chain was sequenced in a study of blood T cell repertoires in COVID-19. Data came from immunoSEQ multiplex PCR; TCRdb stores just in-frame clones and leaves some out. Seen here are approximately 220,000 clones, roughly 90% observed once, and the top ten hold roughly 4%. In germline, CDR1 is MNHEY, CDR2 SVGAGI. This CDR3 contains 12 residues. V was clipped by 6 bases and J by 4 bases, with 9 bases between them. The chain uses TRBV6-5 and TRBJ1-2; maybe TRBD1 (5 bases). The receptor was derived from a woman under 40 who had been exposed to COVID-19. The sample was PBMCs or T cells enriched from blood (not recorded which). The DNA for the CDR3 is TGTGCCAGCAGCTTTGACAGCTATGGCTACACCTTC. This translates into CASSFDSYGYTF.